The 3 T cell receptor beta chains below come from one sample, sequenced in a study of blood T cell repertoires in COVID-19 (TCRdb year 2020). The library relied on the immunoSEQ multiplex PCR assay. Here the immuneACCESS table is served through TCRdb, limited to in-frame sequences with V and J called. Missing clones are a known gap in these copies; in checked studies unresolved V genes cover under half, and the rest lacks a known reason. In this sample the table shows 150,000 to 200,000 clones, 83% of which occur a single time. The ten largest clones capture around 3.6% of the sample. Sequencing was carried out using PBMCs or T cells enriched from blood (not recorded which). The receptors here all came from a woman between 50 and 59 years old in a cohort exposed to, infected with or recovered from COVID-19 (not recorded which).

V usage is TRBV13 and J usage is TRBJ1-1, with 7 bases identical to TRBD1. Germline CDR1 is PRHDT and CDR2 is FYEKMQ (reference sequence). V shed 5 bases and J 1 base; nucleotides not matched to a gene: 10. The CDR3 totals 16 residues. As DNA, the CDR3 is TGTGCCAGCAGCACAGGGACAGTAAGACCGAACACTGAAGCTTTCTTT. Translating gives CASSTGTVRPNTEAFF.

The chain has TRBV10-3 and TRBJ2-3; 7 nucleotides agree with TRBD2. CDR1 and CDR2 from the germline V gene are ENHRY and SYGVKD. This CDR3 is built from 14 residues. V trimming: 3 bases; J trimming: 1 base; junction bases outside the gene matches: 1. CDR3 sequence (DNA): TGTGCCATCAGTGAAGGGAGGGGCACAGATACGCAGTATTTT. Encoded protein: CAISEGRGTDTQYF.

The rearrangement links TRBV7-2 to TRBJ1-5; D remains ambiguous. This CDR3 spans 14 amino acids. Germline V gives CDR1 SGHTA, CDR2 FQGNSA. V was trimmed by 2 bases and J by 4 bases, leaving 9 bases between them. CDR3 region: CASSLQAANQPQHF. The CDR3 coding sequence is TGTGCCAGCAGCTTACAGGCAGCAAATCAGCCCCAGCATTTT.